The clone carrying this TCR beta chain was recorded many times. Its antigen is still unknown. Preparation of the TCRbeta library involved a method that used unique molecular identifiers. One entry per CDR3 protein, called by TCRdb with MiXCR from the PCR reads. Here the sample spans hundreds of thousands of distinct CDR3 sequences, 13% being singletons. CDR1 SGHKS and CDR2 YYEKEE come from the germline V gene (reference sequence). This CDR3 region has 15 residues. Trimming removed 1 base from V and 4 bases from J, with 14 bases in between. The data stem from a study of T-cell reconstitution after alpha-beta-depleted transplantation in children. Study-wide findings and caveats: Newly produced T cells mostly accounted for T-cell counts and diversity one year post-transplant. About two months after transplant, alpha-beta T cells reportedly came from several hundred expanded graft clones. Surviving recipient cells, namely T cells and thymic progenitors, were the source of high day-60 TCRbeta diversity in some patients.

The source material was PBMCs, sampled before TCRalphabeta/CD19-depleted stem cell transplant. This clonotype was obtained from a girl under 10 years old with congenital amegakaryocytic thrombocytopenia, due to receive a stem cell transplant. The J gene is TRBJ1-1, the V gene TRBV5-5; D gene ambiguous. Here the CDR3 DNA reads TGTGCCAGCAGCTTGTCACAGTATGACTCCACTGAAGCTTTCTTT. Its protein product is CASSLSQYDSTEAFF.